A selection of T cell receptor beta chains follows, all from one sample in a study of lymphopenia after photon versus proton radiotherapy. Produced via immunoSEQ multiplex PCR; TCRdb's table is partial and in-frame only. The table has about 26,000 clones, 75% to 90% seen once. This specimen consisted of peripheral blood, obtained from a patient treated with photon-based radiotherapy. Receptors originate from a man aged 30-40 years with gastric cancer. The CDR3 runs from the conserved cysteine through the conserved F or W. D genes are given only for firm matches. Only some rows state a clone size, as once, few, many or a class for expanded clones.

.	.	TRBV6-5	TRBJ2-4	TGTGCCAGCAGTTCAGCCGGCATTCAGTACTTC	CASSSAGIQYF
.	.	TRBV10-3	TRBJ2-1	TGTGCCATCAGTGGTGACAGGAGCTCCTACAATGAGCAGTTCTTC	CAISGDRSSYNEQFF
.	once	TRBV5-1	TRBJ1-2	TGCGCCAGCAGCTCTCAATTTTATGGCTACACCTTC	CASSSQFYGYTF
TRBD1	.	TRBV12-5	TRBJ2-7	TGTGCTAGTGGTTTGGCGGACGGGACAGGGGGCTCCTACGAGCAGTACTTC	CASGLADGTGGSYEQYF
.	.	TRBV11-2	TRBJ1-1	TGTGCCAGCAGCTTAGACCAACAGGGTAGGATGGGGGCTTTCTTT	CASSLDQQGRMGAFF
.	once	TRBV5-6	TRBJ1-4	TGTGCCAGCAGCATAGGCGCGACAGCCTCTTATGAAAAACTGTTTTTT	CASSIGATASYEKLFF
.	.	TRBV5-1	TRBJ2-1	TGCGCCAGCAGCTTATCGGGATCTCCTGAAAATGAGCAGTTCTTC	CASSLSGSPENEQFF
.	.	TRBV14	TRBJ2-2	TGTGCCAGCAGTTTGGGTGATCACGGGGAGCTGTTTTTT	CASSLGDHGELFF
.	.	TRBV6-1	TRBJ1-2	TGTGCCAGCACCCCCACGGGGGGCTACTATGGCTACACCTTC	CASTPTGGYYGYTF
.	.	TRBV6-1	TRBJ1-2	TGTGCCAGCAGCGCCTCGGGTCCATATGGCTACACCTTC	CASSASGPYGYTF
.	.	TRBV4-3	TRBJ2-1	TGCGCCAGCAGCCAACGACCGGGACGTAATAATGAGCAGTTCTTC	CASSQRPGRNNEQFF
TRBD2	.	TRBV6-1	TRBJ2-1	TGTGCCAGCAGTGCTCGGACTAGCGGGAGGAATGAGCAGTTCTTC	CASSARTSGRNEQFF
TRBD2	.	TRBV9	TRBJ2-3	TGTGCCAGCAGCGCCGGGACTAGTCCCGATACGCAGTATTTT	CASSAGTSPDTQYF
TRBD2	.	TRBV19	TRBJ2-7	TGTGCCAGTAGTATCGCTAGCGGGGGGTTTGACGAGCAGTACTTC	CASSIASGGFDEQYF
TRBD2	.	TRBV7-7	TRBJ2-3	TGTGCCAGCAGCCTAGGGACTAGCAGTAGCACAGATACGCAGTATTTT	CASSLGTSSSTDTQYF
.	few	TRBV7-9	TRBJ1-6	TGTGCCAGCAGCCCTAACAGAGGTTCACCCCTCCACTTT	CASSPNRGSPLHF
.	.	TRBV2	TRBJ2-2	TGTGCCAGCAGTGCCAGGGAGGTCACCGGGGAGCTGTTTTTT	CASSAREVTGELFF
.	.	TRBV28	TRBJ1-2	TGTGCCAGCAGTTCTTGGACGGCAGGCGGCAGAGGCTACACCTTC	CASSSWTAGGRGYTF
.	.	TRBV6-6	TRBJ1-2	TGTGCCAGCAGTTACTCGGCGGGGACGGACTATGGCTACACCTTC	CASSYSAGTDYGYTF
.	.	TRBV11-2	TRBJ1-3	TGTGCCAGCAGCTTAACAGGGCCCGGAAACACCATATATTTT	CASSLTGPGNTIYF
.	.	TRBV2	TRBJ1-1	TGTGCCGCGCAGTTTCGGGCGGGTTCTGAAGCTTTCTTT	CAAQFRAGSEAFF
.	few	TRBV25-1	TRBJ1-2	TGTGCCAGCAGTTCACAGCCTGGCTCTAACTATGGCTACACCTTC	CASSSQPGSNYGYTF
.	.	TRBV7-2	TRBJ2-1	TGTGCCAGCAGCCAAGAGGGTAGCTCCTACAATGAGCAGTTCTTC	CASSQEGSSYNEQFF
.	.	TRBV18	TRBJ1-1	TGTGCCAGCTCACCACTCCAGGAGCGGGGGACTGAAGCTTTCTTT	CASSPLQERGTEAFF
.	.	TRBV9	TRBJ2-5	TGTGCCAGCAGCCTCTCCTCCCGTAGCGAGACCCAGTACTTC	CASSLSSRSETQYF
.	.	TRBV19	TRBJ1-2	TGTGCCACCACCTGGCCTGGCAGCCCCTATGGCTACACCTTC	CATTWPGSPYGYTF
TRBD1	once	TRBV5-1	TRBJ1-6	TGCGCCAGCAGAAGTCAACAGGGGCTTAATTCACCCCTCCACTTT	CASRSQQGLNSPLHF
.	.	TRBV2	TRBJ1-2	TGTGCCAGCACGGGGACGGCCACCTTGTTTGGCTACACCTTC	CASTGTATLFGYTF